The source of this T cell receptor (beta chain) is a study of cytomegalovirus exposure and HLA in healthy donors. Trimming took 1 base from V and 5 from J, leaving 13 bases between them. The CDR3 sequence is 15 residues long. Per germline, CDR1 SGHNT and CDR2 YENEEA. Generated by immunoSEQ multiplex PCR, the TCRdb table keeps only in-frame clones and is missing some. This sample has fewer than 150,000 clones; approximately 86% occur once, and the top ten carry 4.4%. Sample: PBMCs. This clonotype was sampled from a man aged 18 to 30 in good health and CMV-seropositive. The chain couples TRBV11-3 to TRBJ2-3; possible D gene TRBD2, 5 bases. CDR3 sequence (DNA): TGTGCCAGCAGCTTAGGGGGAGCTGTGGGAGATACGCAGTATTTT. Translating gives CASSLGGAVGDTQYF.